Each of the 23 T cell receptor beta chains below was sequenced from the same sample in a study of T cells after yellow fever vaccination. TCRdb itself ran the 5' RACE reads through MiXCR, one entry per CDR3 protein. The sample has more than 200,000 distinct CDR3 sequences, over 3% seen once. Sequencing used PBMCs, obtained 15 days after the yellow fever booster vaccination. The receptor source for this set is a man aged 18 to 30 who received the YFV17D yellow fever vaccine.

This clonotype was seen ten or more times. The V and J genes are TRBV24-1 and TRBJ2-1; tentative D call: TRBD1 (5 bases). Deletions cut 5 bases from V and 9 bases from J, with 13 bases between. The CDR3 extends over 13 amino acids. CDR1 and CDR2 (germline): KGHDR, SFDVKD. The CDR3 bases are TGTGCCACCAGTGTGGCAGGGAATTTTGAGCAGTTCTTC. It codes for CATSVAGNFEQFF.

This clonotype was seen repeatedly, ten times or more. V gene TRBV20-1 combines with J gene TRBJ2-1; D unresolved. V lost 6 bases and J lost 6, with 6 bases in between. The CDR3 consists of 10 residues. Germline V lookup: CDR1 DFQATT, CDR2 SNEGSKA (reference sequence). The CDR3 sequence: CSALGNEQFF. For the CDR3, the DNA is TGCAGTGCCTTGGGCAATGAGCAGTTCTTC.

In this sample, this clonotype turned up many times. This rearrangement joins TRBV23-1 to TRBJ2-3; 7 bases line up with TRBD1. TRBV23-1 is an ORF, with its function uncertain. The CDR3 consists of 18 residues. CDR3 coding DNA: TGCGCGAACAGGGGACCTCGGGCCCCCGTTGTTAGCACAGATACGCAGTATTTT. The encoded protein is CANRGPRAPVVSTDTQYF.

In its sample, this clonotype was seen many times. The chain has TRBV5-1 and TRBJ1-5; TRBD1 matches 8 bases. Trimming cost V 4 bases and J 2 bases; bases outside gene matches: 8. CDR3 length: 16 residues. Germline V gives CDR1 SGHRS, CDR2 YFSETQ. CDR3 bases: TGCGCCAGCAGCCCAACACCGGACAGGGGCAATCAGCCCCAGCATTTT. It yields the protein CASSPTPDRGNQPQHF.

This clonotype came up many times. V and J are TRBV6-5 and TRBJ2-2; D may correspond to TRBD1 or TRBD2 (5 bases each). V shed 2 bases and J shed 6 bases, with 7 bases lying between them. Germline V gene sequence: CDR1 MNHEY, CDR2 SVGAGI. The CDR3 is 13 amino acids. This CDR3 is CASSYGTPGELFF. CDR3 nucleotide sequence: TGTGCCAGCAGTTACGGGACCCCCGGGGAGCTGTTTTTT.

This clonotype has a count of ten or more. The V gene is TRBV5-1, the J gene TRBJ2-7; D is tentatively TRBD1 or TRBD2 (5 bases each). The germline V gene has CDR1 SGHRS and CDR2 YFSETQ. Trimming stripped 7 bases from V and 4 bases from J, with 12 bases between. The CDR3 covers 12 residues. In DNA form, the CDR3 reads TGCGCCAGCGGGGGAGAAGGGTACGAGCAGTACGTC. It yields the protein CASGGEGYEQYV.

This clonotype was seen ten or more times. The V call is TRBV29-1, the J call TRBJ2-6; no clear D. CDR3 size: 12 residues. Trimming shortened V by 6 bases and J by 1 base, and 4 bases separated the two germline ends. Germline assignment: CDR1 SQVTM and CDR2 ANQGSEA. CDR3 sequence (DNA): TGCAGCGTATATTCTGGGGCCAACGTCCTGACTTTC. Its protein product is CSVYSGANVLTF. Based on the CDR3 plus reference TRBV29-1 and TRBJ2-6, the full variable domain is SAVISQKPSRDICQRGTSLTIQCQVDSQVTMMFWYRQQPGQSLTLIATANQGSEATYESGFVIDKFPISRPNLTFSTLTVSNMSPEDSSIYLCSVYSGANVLTFGAGSRLTVL.

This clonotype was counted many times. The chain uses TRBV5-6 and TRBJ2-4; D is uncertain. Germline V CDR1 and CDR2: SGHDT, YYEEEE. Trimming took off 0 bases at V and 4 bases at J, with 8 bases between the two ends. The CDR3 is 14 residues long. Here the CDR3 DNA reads TGTGCCAGCAGCTTGGGTCCAACTAAAAACATTCAGTACTTC. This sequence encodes CASSLGPTKNIQYF.

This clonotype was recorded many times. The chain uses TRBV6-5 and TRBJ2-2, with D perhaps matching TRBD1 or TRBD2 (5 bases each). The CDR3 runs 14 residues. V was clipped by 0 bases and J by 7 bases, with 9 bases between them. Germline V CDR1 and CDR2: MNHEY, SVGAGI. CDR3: CASSYSGTSGELFF. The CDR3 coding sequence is TGTGCCAGCAGTTACTCGGGGACCAGCGGGGAGCTGTTTTTT.

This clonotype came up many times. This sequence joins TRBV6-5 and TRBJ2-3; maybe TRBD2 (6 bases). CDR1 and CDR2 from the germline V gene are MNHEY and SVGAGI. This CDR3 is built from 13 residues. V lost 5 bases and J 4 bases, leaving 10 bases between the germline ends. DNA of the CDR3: TGTGCCAGCAGTGCCCCGGGGGCAGATACGCAGTATTTT. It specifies CASSAPGADTQYF.

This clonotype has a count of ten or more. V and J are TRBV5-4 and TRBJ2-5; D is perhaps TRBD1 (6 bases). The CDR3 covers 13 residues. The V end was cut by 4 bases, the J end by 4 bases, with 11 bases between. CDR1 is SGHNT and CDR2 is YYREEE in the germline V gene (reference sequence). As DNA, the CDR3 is TGTGCCAGCAGCATAGCAGGGGCAGAGACCCAGTACTTC. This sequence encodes CASSIAGAETQYF. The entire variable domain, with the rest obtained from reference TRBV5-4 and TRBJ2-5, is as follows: ETGVTQSPTHLIKTRGQQVTLRCSSQSGHNTVSWYQQALGQGPQFIFQYYREEENGRGNFPPRFSGLQFPNYSSELNVNALELDDSALYLCASSIAGAETQYFGPGTRLLVL.

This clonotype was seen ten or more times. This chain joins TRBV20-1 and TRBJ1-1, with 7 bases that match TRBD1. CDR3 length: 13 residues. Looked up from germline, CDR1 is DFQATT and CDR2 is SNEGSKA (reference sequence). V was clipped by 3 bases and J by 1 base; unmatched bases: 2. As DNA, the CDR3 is TGCAGTGCTAGCCGACAGGGGAACACTGAAGCTTTCTTT. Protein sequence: CSASRQGNTEAFF.

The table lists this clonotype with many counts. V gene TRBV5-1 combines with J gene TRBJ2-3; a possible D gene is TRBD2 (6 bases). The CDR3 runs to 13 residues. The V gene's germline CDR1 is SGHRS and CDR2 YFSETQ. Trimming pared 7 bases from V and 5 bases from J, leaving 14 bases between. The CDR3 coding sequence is TGCGCCAGCGCGAAAGCGGGTCAAGATACGCAGTATTTT. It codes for CASAKAGQDTQYF.

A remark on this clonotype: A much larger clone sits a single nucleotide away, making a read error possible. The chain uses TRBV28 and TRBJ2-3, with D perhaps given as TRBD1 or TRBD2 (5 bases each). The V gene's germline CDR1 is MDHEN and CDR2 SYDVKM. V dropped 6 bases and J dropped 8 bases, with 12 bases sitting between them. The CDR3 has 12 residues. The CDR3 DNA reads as TGTGCCAGCAGCCTGGGGACCATTACGCAGTATTTT. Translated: CASSLGTITQYF.

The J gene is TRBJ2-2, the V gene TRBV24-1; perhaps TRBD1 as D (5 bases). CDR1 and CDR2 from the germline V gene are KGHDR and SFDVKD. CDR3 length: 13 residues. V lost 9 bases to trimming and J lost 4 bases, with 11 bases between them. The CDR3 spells CATGGAGTGELFF. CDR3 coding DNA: TGTGCCACCGGTGGGGCAGGCACCGGGGAGCTGTTTTTT.

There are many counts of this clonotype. CDR3 sequence: CAISDPRGTQYF. The CDR3, as DNA: TGTGCCATCAGTGACCCTAGGGGGACCCAGTACTTC. The chain carries TRBV10-3 and TRBJ2-5, with a weak D call TRBD1 (5 bases). Trimming shortened V by 3 bases and J by 7 bases, and 9 bases separated the two germline ends. Germline CDR1 ENHRY, CDR2 SYGVKD. This CDR3 region has 12 residues.

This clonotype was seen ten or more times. As DNA, the CDR3 is TGTGCCAGCAGCCCCGGGAGTAGGACAACTAATGAAAAACTGTTTTTT. Encoded protein: CASSPGSRTTNEKLFF. This chain links TRBV7-7 with TRBJ1-4; no reliable D call. This CDR3 is built from 16 residues. Germline-derived CDR1 and CDR2 are SSHAT and FNYEAQ (reference sequence). Trimming left V 5 bases short and J 0 bases short, with 13 bases between.

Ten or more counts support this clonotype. The CDR3 sequence: CASSLSQGYQPQHF. For the CDR3, the DNA is TGTGCCAGCAGTTTGAGCCAGGGGTATCAGCCCCAGCATTTT. The rearrangement joins TRBV28 to TRBJ1-5, with D perhaps matching TRBD1 (6 bases). Germline values: CDR1 MDHEN, CDR2 SYDVKM. The CDR3 spans 14 residues. The V end was cut by 3 bases, the J end by 5 bases, with 11 bases between.

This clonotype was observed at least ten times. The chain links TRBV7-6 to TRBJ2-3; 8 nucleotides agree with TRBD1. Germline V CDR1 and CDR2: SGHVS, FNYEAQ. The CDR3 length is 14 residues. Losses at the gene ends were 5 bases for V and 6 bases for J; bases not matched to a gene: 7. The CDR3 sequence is CASSAGTGRDTQYF. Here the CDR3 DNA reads TGTGCCAGCAGCGCCGGGACAGGAAGGGATACGCAGTATTTT.

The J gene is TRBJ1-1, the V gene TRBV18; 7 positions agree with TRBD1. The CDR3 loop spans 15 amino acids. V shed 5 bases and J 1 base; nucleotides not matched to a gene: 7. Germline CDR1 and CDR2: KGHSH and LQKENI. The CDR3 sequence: CASSATGTANTEAFF. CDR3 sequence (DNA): TGTGCCAGCTCAGCGACCGGGACAGCGAACACTGAAGCTTTCTTT.

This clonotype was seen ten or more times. The CDR3 sequence: CASSLRIEGRPGELFF. The CDR3 region has the DNA TGTGCCAGCAGCTTACGGATTGAGGGGCGGCCCGGGGAGCTGTTTTTT. This chain joins TRBV11-2 and TRBJ2-2, with D perhaps matching TRBD1 or TRBD2 (5 bases each). CDR3 length: 16 residues. V lost 2 bases and J 6 bases, leaving 16 bases between the germline ends. Per the germline V gene, CDR1 is SGHAT and CDR2 is FQNNGV.

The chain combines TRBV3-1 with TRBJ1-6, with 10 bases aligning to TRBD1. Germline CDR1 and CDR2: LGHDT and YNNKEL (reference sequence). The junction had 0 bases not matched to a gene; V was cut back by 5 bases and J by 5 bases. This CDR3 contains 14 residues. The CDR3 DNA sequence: TGTGCCAGCAGCGGGACAGGGGATAATTCACCCCTCCACTTT. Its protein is CASSGTGDNSPLHF.

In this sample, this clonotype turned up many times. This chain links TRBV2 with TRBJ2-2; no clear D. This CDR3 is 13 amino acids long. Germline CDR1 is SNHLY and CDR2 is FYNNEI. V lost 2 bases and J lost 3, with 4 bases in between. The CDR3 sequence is CASSEIYTGELFF. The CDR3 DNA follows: TGTGCCAGCAGTGAAATATACACCGGGGAGCTGTTTTTT.